This T cell receptor beta chain was obtained from a study of beta chain features in type 1 diabetes. The wider study: The samples had around 98 million sorted cells examined in all. Study results and caveats: Moderate but significant shortening of TCRB CDR3s was recorded in all four CD4+ subsets from Type 1 diabetes patients. Patients and controls would be equally affected if PCR favored shorter templates. Diminished insertions and augmented deletions at VDJ junctions characterized type 1 diabetes patients.

A note on this clone: No antigen is known for it.

Expressed TCRB transcripts were sequenced because the entire RNA isolate underwent reverse transcription. Clones were read by immunoSEQ multiplex PCR, and TCRdb kept only the in-frame ones, dropping some. The table includes 120,000 to 150,000 clones, about 10% detected once. The ends lost 4 bases at V and 10 bases at J; junction bases unmatched: 6. The CDR3 spans 12 residues. Looked up from germline, CDR1 is MNHEY and CDR2 is SMNVEV (reference sequence). The chain carries TRBV27 and TRBJ1-1, with 7 bases aligning to TRBD1. The receptor was isolated from a man aged 18-30 years in good health. Sequenced sample: naive CD4+ T cells from blood. CDR3 coding DNA: TGTGCCAGCAGTTCTCGACAGGGTTTAGCTTTCTTT. Translating it yields CASSSRQGLAFF.